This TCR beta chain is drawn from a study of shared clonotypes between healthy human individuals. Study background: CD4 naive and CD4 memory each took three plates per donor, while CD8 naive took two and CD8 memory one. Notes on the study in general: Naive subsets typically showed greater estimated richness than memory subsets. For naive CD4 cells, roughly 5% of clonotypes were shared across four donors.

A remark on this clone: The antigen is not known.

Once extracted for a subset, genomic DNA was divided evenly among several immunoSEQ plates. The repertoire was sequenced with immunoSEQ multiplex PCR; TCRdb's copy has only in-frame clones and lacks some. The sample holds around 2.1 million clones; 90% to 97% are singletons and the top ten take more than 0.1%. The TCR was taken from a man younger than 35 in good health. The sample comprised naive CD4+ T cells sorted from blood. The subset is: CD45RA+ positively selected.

This chain's CDR3 is CASSTTGGSGYGYTF. For the CDR3, the DNA is TGTGCCAGTAGTACCACAGGGGGCTCGGGCTATGGCTACACCTTC. This chain links TRBV19 with TRBJ1-2, with TRBD1 matching over 9 bases. Germline-derived CDR1 and CDR2 are LNHDA and SQIVND (reference sequence). V gave up 4 bases and J gave up 4 bases; unmatched junction bases: 7. This CDR3 contains 15 residues. Full variable domain (outside the CDR3, taken from reference TRBV19 and TRBJ1-2): DGGITQSPKYLFRKEGQNVTLSCEQNLNHDAMYWYRQDPGQGLRLIYYSQIVNDFQKGDIAEGYSVSREKKESFPLTVTSAQKNPTAFYLCASSTTGGSGYGYTFGSGTRLTVV.